The entry below describes one T cell receptor beta chain. This entry is derived from a study of blood T cell repertoires in COVID-19. Overall study context: Collection of acute and convalescent COVID-19 samples took place in the United States, Italy and Spain.

The CDR3 covers 14 residues. Germline CDR1 reads PRHDT; CDR2 reads FYEKMQ (reference sequence). V shed 2 bases and J shed 3 bases, with 7 bases lying between them. Authors' data handling: Reference gene primer amplification in the assay estimated nucleated cell counts. Repertoires were generated with immunoSEQ multiplex PCR, while TCRdb's copy carries only in-frame clones and drops some. The V and J calls and the clone size are those of that table, but D and trimming were determined from the DNA. The table has about 88,000 clones, 85% to 95% seen once. The sequencing sample was made of peripheral blood. This chain connects TRBV13 to TRBJ1-4; D is unresolved. This TCR came from a man aged 55 to 69 with acute or convalescent COVID-19. The chain's CDR3 is CASSLRVANEKLFF. CDR3 in DNA: TGTGCCAGCAGCTTACGGGTAGCTAATGAAAAACTGTTTTTT.